This TCR beta chain came from a study of CD8+ T cells in alopecia areata (dated by TCRdb to the late 2010s). Regarding the study in general: The treated patients took part in an open-label pilot trial in which moderate-to-severe alopecia areata was treated with oral tofacitinib at 5 to 10 mg twice daily. In humans, TCRbeta sequencing was performed on scalp tissue and on sorted CD4+ and CD8+ peripheral blood T cells from healthy controls and from patients with patchy or totalis/universalis alopecia areata. Clonality in the scalp was compared among normal scalp (n=4), patchy alopecia areata scalp (n=8), and alopecia totalis/universalis scalp (n=8). TCRbeta CDR3 regions were amplified by immunoSEQ multiplex PCR using 35 Vbeta forward and 13 Jbeta reverse primers. High-throughput TCRbeta sequencing was used to examine T cell clonal expansion in alopecia areata in both the C3H/HeJ mouse model and human patients. RNA came from the PAXgene miRNA kit for fixed scalp, the miRNeasy kit for PBMCs, and the RNeasy kit for mouse skin. Tofacitinib was administered for 6 to 18 months, and 6 months of follow-up off drug were then conducted to assess delayed response and recurrence. Biopsies were taken from tofacitinib-treated patients at baseline and again at 4 and 24 weeks into treatment, and several of those patients also had a later scalp biopsy. The SALT score, which quantifies the percentage of affected scalp surface area, was used to measure disease severity in treated patients. The paper's findings and limits, for the study overall: During tofacitinib treatment, many expanded lesional clones stuck around in both scalp and blood, and this persistence may partly explain why relapse happens after treatment is stopped. Compared with normal scalp, lesional scalp, particularly in alopecia totalis/universalis, had higher clonality and more expanded CD8+ clones, which suggests antigenic drive. Shared TCR sequences between patients were less evident than in mice, which may be partly attributable to HLA diversity in the patient population. Scalp TCR repertoire analysis is complicated because resident alphabeta T cells in normal human skin are also sequenced, whereas mouse skin is dominated by gammadelta T cells. Because the treated cohort was small and included a single nonresponder, larger studies are needed to assess links between baseline CD8+ expansion and response. Tofacitinib significantly lowered scalp clonality and the number of expanded CD8+ clones among the top 100 scalp clones.

Explained via the paper, the time point label denotes: about 5 months on oral tofacitinib. The sample's treatment or condition, from its label and the paper: oral pan-JAK inhibitor, 5-10 mg twice daily. Peripheral blood and lesional scalp punch biopsies were obtained from patients with alopecia areata. PBMCs were isolated by density centrifugation and stained for CD3, CD4 and CD8, and CD4+ and CD8+ T cells were sorted on a FACSAria. Points on this clone: The clone's antigen remains unknown. Base-call qualities are not available, and no considerably larger clone is one nucleotide away.

The library was prepared using the immunoSEQ multiplex PCR assay. RNA was extracted from all samples and reverse transcribed into cDNA as template for TCR sequencing. First-strand cDNA was synthesized with SuperScript III using a 2:1 mix of oligo-dT and random hexamers. A synthetic immune receptor repertoire was used to assess amplification bias, and residual bias was removed computationally. For the original study's pipeline: After raw reads were preprocessed to remove errors, the CDR3 was defined following IMGT conventions as running from the conserved cysteine to phenylalanine. Clonality was computed by normalizing Shannon entropy by log2 of the number of productive unique TCRs and subtracting the result from 1. CD4 or CD8 identity of scalp clones was inferred by cross-referencing scalp TCRbeta sequences with sorted blood CD4 and CD8 repertoires. As stored in TCRdb, this immuneACCESS dataset retains in-frame rearrangements with V and J assigned. A fraction of the clones does not appear; measured against another copy, unresolved V genes explain less than half of the discrepancy, and the remainder lacks a known reason. V and J calls and clone size follow that table, whereas D and trimming were derived from the DNA. The sample table contains around 290,000 clones; only one count was recorded for 58% of them. The top ten constitute approximately 2% of the sample.

The germline V gene sets CDR1 to KGHSH and CDR2 to LQKENI. The CDR3 contains 13 residues, cysteine and phenylalanine counted. The sequence is cut down to CDR3 DNA, 39 bases in frame from base 1. Deletion took 5 bases off V and 2 bases off J, with a span of 8 bases between the germline ends. The chain is encoded by TRBV18 joined to TRBJ2-3, with no confidently assigned D gene. The sequence was obtained from a human donor with alopecia areata. The specimen comprised CD4+ T cells sorted from blood, sampled at week 24, from a patient treated with tofacitinib. The DNA sequence follows: TGTGCCAGCTCAGGCAGGATCACAGATACGCAGTATTTT. Translated, this gives CASSGRITDTQYF. The CDR3 plus the reference TRBV18 and TRBJ2-3 genes for the other parts give the full variable domain: NAGVMQNPRHLVRRRGQEARLRCSPMKGHSHVYWYRQLPEEGLKFMVYLQKENIIDESGMPKERFSAEFPKEGPSILRIQQVVRGDSAAYFCASSGRITDTQYFGPGTRLTVL.